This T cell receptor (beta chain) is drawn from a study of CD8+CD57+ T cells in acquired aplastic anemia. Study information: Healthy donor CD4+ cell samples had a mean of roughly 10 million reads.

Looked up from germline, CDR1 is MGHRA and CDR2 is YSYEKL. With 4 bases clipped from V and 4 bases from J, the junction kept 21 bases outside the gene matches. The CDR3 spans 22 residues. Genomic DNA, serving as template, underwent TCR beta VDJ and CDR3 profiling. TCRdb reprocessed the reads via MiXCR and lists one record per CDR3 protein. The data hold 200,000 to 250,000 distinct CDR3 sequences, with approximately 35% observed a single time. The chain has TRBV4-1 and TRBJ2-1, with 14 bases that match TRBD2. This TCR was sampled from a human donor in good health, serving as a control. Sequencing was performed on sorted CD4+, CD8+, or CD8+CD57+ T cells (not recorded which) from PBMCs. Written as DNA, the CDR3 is TGCGCCAGCAGCCTACCCCCTATAGAGAGAGGACTAGCGGGAGGTCGGTACAATGAGCAGTTCTTC. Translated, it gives CASSLPPIERGLAGGRYNEQFF.